This TCR beta chain was captured in a study of T cell repertoires in cytomegalovirus infection. Study-level results: HLA-C-restricted CMV clonotypes gave the most frequent clonotype in two of eight donors.

TCRdb independently ran MiXCR on the reads; one entry per CDR3 protein. Of roughly 45,000 distinct CDR3 sequences detected, about a fifth appear once; the ten largest clones hold 70% to 90%. The CDR3 covers 17 residues. Germline-derived CDR1 and CDR2 are SGHTA and FQGNSA. Unmatched junction bases numbered 7, after V lost 5 bases and J lost 2 bases. Remarks on this clonotype: Its antigen remains unknown.

Sequenced here: CD8+ T cells from cultured PBMCs, sampled from culture after CMV antigen stimulation. This clonotype originated in a human donor in good health (CMV status not recorded). Some clones in this sample may be carry-over from other donors' samples. The genes are TRBV7-2 and TRBJ2-1, with 12 bases matching TRBD2. CDR3 sequence (DNA): TGTGCCAGCAGCCAATGGACTAGCGGGACCCCCTACAATGAGCAGTTCTTC. Encoded protein: CASSQWTSGTPYNEQFF.